The present T cell receptor beta chain was sequenced within a study of blood T cell repertoires in COVID-19. At the level of the study: Acute-phase and convalescent COVID-19 samples originated in the United States, Italy and Spain. Nucleic acid was either cDNA or gDNA, and it came from T cells, B-cell-depleted T cells, or PBMCs.

The CDR3 is 13 amino acids. The V end lost 6 bases, the J end lost 1 base, and 9 bases lay between the germline ends. Under the authors' procedure: Estimated nucleated cell counts came from reference gene primer amplification. Assay used: immunoSEQ multiplex PCR; TCRdb lists only in-frame clones, some missing. V, J and clone size are taken as reported in that table, and D and trimming were inferred from the DNA itself. The table lists about 43,000 clones, roughly 82% of them singletons. This receptor was taken from a woman aged 55-70 years with acute or convalescent COVID-19. Sequences were obtained from peripheral blood. The J gene is TRBJ1-1, the V gene TRBV12-3 or TRBV12-4, with a tentative D call TRBD1 (6 bases). CDR3 loop: CASSLGQNTEAFF. DNA of the CDR3: TGTGCCAGCAGCCTGGGACAGAACACTGAAGCTTTCTTT.